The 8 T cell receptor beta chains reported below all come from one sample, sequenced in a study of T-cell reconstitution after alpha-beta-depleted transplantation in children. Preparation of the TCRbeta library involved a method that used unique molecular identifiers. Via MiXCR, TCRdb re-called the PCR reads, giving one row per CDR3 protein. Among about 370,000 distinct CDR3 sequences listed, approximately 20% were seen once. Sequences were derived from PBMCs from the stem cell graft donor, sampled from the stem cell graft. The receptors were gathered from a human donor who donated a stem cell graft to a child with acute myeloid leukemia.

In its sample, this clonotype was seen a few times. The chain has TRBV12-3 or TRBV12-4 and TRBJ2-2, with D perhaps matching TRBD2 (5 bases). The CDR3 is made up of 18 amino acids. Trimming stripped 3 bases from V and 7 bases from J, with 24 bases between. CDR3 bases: TGTGCCAGCAGTTTCGCCTCCGGACGGTGGCCTGAGGGCGGGGAGCTGTTTTTT. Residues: CASSFASGRWPEGGELFF.

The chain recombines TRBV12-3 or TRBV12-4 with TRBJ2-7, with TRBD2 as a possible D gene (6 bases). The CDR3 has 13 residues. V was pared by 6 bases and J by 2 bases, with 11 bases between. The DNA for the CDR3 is TGTGCCAGCAGCACGGGAGAAACCTACGAGCAGTACTTC. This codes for CASSTGETYEQYF.

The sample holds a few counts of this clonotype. DNA of the CDR3: TGTGCCAGCAGTTTACGGGGGGCAGGCACAGATACGCAGTATTTT. Residues: CASSLRGAGTDTQYF. The V call is TRBV12-3 or TRBV12-4, the J call TRBJ2-3; perhaps TRBD2 as D (7 bases). V gave up 2 bases and J gave up 1 base, with 10 bases separating them. The CDR3 contains 15 residues.

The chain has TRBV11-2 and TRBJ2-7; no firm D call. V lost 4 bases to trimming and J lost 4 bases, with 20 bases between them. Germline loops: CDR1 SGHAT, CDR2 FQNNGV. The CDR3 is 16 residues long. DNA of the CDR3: TGTGCCAGCAGCTCCATCACTGGGAAGGCTTCTTACGAGCAGTACTTC. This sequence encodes CASSSITGKASYEQYF.

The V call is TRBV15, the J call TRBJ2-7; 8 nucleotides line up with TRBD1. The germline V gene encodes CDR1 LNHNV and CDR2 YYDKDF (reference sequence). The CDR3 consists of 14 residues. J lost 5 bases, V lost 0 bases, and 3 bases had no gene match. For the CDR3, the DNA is TGTGCCACCAGCAGAGATCTACAGGGGGACGAGCAGTACTTC. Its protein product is CATSRDLQGDEQYF.

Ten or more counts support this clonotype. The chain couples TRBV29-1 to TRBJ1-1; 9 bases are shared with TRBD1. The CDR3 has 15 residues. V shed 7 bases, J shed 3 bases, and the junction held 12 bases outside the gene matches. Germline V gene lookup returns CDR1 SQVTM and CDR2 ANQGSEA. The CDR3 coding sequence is TGCAGCGGGATCACTACAGGGGGCGCGTACACTGAAGCTTTCTTT. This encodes CSGITTGGAYTEAFF.

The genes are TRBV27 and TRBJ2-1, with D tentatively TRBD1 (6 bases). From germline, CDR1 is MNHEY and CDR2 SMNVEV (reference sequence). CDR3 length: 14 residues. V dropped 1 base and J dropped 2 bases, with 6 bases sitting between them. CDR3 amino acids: CASSLWTAYNEQFF. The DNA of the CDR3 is TGTGCCAGCAGTTTATGGACAGCCTACAATGAGCAGTTCTTC.

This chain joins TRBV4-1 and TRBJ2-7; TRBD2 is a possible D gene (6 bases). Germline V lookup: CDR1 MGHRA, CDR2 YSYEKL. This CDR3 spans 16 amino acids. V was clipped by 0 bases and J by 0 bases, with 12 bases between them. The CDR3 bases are TGCGCCAGCAGCCAAGAAATAGCGGCATTCTCCTACGAGCAGTACTTC. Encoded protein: CASSQEIAAFSYEQYF.